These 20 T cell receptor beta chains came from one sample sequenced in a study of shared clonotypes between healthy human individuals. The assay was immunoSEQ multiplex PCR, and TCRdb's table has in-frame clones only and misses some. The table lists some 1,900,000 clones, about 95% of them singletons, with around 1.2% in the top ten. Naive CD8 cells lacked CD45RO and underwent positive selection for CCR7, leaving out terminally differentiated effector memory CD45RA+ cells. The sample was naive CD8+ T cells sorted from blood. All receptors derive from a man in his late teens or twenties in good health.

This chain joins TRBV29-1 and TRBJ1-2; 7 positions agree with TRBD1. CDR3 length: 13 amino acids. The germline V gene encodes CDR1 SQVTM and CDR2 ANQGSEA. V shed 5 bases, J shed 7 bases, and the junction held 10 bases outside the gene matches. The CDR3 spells CSVPPTGSCGYTF. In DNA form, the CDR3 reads TGCAGCGTTCCCCCGACAGGGTCGTGTGGCTACACCTTC.

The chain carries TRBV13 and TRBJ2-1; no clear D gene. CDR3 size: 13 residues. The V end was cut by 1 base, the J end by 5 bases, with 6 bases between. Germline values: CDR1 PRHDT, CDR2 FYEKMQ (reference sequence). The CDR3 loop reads CASSLELDNEQFF. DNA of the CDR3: TGTGCCAGCAGCTTAGAACTCGACAATGAGCAGTTCTTC.

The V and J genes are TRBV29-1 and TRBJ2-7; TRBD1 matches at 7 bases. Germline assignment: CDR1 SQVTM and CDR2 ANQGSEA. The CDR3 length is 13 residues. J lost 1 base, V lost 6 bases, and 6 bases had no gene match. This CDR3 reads CSVDRAGSYEQYF. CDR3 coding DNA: TGCAGCGTCGACAGGGCGGGTTCCTACGAGCAGTACTTC.

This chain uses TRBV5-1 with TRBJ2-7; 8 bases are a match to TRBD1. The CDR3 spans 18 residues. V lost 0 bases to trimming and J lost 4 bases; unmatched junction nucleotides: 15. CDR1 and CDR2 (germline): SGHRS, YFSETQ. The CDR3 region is CASSLDPLRMGQEYEQYF. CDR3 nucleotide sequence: TGCGCCAGCAGCTTGGATCCCCTACGGATGGGACAGGAATACGAGCAGTACTTC. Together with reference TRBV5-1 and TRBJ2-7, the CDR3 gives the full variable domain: KAGVTQTPRYLIKTRGQQVTLSCSPISGHRSVSWYQQTPGQGLQFLFEYFSETQRNKGNFPGRFSGRQFSNSRSEMNVSTLELGDSALYLCASSLDPLRMGQEYEQYFGPGTRLTVT.

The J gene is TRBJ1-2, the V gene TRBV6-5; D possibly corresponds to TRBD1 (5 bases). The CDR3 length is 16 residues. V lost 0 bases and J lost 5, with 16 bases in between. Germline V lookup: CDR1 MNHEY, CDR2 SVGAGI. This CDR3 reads CASSYSFRDLPYGYTF. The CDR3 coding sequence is TGTGCCAGCAGTTACTCGTTTCGGGACCTCCCTTATGGCTACACCTTC.

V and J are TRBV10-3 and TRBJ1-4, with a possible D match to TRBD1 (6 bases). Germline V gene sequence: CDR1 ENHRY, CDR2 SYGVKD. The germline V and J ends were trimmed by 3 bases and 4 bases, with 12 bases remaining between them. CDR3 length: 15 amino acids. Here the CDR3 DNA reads TGTGCCATCAGTGACTCGGAAGGGGGTAATGAAAAACTGTTTTTT. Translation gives CAISDSEGGNEKLFF.

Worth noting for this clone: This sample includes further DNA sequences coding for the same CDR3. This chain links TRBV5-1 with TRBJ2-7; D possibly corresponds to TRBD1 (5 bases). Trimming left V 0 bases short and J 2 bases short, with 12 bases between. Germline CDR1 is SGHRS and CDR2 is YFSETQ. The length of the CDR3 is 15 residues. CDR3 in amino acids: CASSLAQGATYEQYF. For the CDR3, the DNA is TGCGCCAGCAGCTTGGCTCAGGGCGCAACCTACGAGCAGTACTTC.

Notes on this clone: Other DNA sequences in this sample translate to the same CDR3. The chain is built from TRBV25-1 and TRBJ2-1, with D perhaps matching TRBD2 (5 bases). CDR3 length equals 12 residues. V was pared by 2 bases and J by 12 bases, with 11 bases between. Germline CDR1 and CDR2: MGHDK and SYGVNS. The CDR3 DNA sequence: TGTGCCAGCAGTGAAGACCGGGGTGGGCAGTTCTTC. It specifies CASSEDRGGQFF.

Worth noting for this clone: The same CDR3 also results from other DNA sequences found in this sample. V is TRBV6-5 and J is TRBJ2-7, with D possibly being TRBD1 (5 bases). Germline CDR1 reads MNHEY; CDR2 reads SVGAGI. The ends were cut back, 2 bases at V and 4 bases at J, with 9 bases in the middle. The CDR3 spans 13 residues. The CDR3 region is CASSYTQGYEQYF. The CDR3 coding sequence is TGTGCCAGCAGTTACACCCAGGGTTACGAGCAGTACTTC.

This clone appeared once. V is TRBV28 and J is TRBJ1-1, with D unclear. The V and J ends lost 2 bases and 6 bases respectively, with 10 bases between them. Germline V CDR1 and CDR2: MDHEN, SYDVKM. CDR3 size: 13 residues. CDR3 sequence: CASSLALRAEAFF. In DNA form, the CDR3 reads TGTGCCAGCAGTTTAGCCCTTCGGGCTGAAGCTTTCTTT.

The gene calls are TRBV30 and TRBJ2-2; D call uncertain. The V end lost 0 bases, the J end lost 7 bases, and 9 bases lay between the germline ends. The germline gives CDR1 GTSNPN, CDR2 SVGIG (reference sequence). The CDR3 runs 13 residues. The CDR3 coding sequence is TGTGCCTGGAGTGTACAGTACGGCGGGGAGCTGTTTTTT. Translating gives CAWSVQYGGELFF. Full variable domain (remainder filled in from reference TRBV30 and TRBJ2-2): SQTIHQWPATLVQPVGSPLSLECTVEGTSNPNLYWYRQAAGRGLQLLFYSVGIGQISSEVPQNLSASRPQDRQFILSSKKLLLSDSGFYLCAWSVQYGGELFFGEGSRLTVL.

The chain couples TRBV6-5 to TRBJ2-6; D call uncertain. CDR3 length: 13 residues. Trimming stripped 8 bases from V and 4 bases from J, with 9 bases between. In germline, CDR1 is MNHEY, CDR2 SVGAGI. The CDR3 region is CASSGLGANVLTF. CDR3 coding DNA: TGTGCCAGCTCCGGCTTGGGGGCCAACGTCCTGACTTTC.

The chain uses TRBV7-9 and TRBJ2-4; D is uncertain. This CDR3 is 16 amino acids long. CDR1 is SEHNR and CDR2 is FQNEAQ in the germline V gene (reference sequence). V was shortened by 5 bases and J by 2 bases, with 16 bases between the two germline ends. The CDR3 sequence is CASSPAIGFPKNIQYF. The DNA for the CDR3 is TGTGCCAGCAGCCCCGCGATCGGGTTTCCCAAAAACATTCAGTACTTC.

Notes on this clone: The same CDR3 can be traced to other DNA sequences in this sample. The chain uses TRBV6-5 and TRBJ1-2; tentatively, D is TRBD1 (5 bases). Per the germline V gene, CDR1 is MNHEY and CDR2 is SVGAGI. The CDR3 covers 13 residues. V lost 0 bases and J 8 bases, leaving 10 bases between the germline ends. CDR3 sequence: CASSYSEGPGYTF. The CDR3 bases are TGTGCCAGCAGTTACTCGGAGGGGCCCGGCTACACCTTC.

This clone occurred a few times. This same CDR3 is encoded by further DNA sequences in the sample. CDR3 nucleotide sequence: TGTGCCAGCAGCGTAGAGGGGCAGAACTACGAGCAGTACTTC. This encodes CASSVEGQNYEQYF. V and J are TRBV9 and TRBJ2-7, with a tentative D call TRBD1 (5 bases). Germline V gives CDR1 SGDLS, CDR2 YYNGEE. The CDR3 has 14 residues. V shed 0 bases and J shed 3 bases, with 10 bases lying between them.

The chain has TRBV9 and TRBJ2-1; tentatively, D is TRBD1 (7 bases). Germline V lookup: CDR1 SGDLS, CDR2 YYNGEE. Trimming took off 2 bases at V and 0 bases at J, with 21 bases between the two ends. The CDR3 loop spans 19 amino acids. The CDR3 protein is CASSVRDSLGLSSYNEQFF. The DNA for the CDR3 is TGTGCCAGCAGCGTCCGGGACAGCTTAGGACTAAGCTCCTACAATGAGCAGTTCTTC.

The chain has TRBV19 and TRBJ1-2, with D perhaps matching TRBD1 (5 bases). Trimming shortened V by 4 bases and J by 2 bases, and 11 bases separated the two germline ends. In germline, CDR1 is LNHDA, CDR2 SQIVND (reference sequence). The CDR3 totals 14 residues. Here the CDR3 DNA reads TGTGCCAGTAGTAGGGACGGGGAAAACTATGGCTACACCTTC. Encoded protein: CASSRDGENYGYTF.

CDR3 DNA: TGCGCCAGCAGCCAAGATACGGGGAACTATGGCTACACCTTC. This sequence encodes CASSQDTGNYGYTF. J is TRBJ1-2 and V is TRBV4-3; D unresolved. This CDR3 region has 14 residues. Trimming left V 0 bases short and J 2 bases short, with 7 bases between. The V gene's germline CDR1 is LGHNA and CDR2 YSLEER.

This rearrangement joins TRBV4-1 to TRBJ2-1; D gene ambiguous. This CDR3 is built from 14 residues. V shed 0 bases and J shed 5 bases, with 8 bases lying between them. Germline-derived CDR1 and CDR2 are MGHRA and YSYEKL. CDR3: CASSQEGPNNEQFF. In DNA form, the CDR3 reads TGCGCCAGCAGCCAAGAAGGACCGAACAATGAGCAGTTCTTC.

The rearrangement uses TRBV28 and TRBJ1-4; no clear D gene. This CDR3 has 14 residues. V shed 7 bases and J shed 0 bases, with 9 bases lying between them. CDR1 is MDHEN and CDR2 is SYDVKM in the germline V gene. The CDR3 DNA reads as TGTGCCAGCACCTTTTTAACAACTAATGAAAAACTGTTTTTT. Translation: CASTFLTTNEKLFF.